Following are 14 T cell receptor beta chains from one sample sequenced in a study of blood T cell repertoires in COVID-19. Assay used: immunoSEQ multiplex PCR; TCRdb lists only in-frame clones, some missing. The profile shows tens of thousands of clones, about 86% of them singletons. Material for sequencing was peripheral blood. These receptor sequences come from a woman in her fifties or sixties with acute or convalescent COVID-19.

This rearrangement joins TRBV3-1 (or the pseudogene TRBV3-2) to TRBJ1-6; 9 bases fit TRBD1. The J segment lost 9 bases and the V segment lost 6 bases, leaving 9 bases of the junction unmatched. Per the germline V gene, CDR1 is LGHDT and CDR2 is YNNKEL (reference sequence). The CDR3 runs to 15 residues. CDR3 sequence: CASRLRTGDGSPLHF. Here the CDR3 DNA reads TGTGCCAGCAGGTTACGGACAGGGGACGGTTCACCCCTCCACTTT.

This clone was counted once. This chain uses TRBV7-2 with TRBJ2-1, with 12 bases aligning to TRBD1. Germline V gives CDR1 SGHTA, CDR2 FQGNSA. The J segment lost 7 bases and the V segment lost 6 bases, leaving 10 bases of the junction unmatched. This CDR3 contains 16 residues. CDR3 DNA sequence: TGTGCCAGCAGTCTCCGGGACAGGGGGCAAGGGAATGAGCAGTTCTTC. Translation gives CASSLRDRGQGNEQFF.

Of note for this clone: This same CDR3 is encoded by further DNA sequences in the sample. J is TRBJ1-1 and V is TRBV12-3 or TRBV12-4; no clear D. V lost 3 bases and J lost 1, with 6 bases in between. The CDR3 totals 13 residues. This chain's CDR3 is CASSFAGNTEAFF. The CDR3 DNA sequence: TGTGCCAGCAGTTTTGCGGGGAACACTGAAGCTTTCTTT.

The rearrangement uses TRBV19 and TRBJ1-2; 9 bases line up with TRBD1. The germline gives CDR1 LNHDA, CDR2 SQIVND (reference sequence). The CDR3 length is 14 residues. Trimming at V came to 6 bases and at J to 4 bases, leaving 6 bases not matched to a gene. CDR3 protein: CASSAGQGPYGYTF. The CDR3 nucleotides are TGTGCCAGTAGCGCGGGACAGGGCCCCTATGGCTACACCTTC.

The J gene is TRBJ2-1, the V gene TRBV27, with a weak D call TRBD2 (5 bases). V was trimmed by 3 bases and J by 2 bases, leaving 17 bases between them. Looked up from germline, CDR1 is MNHEY and CDR2 is SMNVEV (reference sequence). This CDR3 comprises 17 residues. This CDR3 reads CASSFMEDPLTYNEQFF. DNA for the CDR3: TGTGCCAGCAGTTTTATGGAGGACCCCTTAACCTACAATGAGCAGTTCTTC.

The chain is built from TRBV5-4 and TRBJ2-3; perhaps TRBD2 as D (6 bases). Germline V CDR1 and CDR2: SGHNT, YYREEE (reference sequence). The CDR3 covers 15 residues. Trimming removed 4 bases at V and 1 base at J, with 13 bases between. For the CDR3, the DNA is TGTGCCAGCAGCCAAGGGAGGCTGGGCACAGATACGCAGTATTTT. This codes for CASSQGRLGTDTQYF.

The V gene is TRBV7-8, the J gene TRBJ2-7, with 10 bases that match TRBD1. Germline assignment: CDR1 SGHVS and CDR2 FQNEAQ. The CDR3 extends over 14 amino acids. Germline trimming cut 5 bases from V and 5 bases from J; bases unmatched to any gene: 6. CDR3 residues: CASSDRGLGNEQYF. CDR3 DNA sequence: TGTGCCAGCAGCGACAGGGGGCTAGGGAACGAGCAGTACTTC.

The rearrangement uses TRBV4-1 and TRBJ1-2, with 7 bases matching TRBD1. Trimming at V came to 1 base and at J to 0 bases, leaving 8 bases not matched to a gene. This CDR3 has 17 amino acids. Germline V gives CDR1 MGHRA, CDR2 YSYEKL. CDR3 nucleotides: TGCGCCAGCAGCCAAGGGGACAGTCCCGTGTCTAACTATGGCTACACCTTC. This translates into CASSQGDSPVSNYGYTF.

CDR3 in amino acids: CASSRQNQPQHF. The CDR3 DNA reads as TGTGCCAGCAGTCGACAGAATCAGCCCCAGCATTTT. V is TRBV7-9 and J is TRBJ1-5, with D possibly TRBD1 on 5 matching bases. The germline CDR1 and CDR2 sequences are SEHNR and FQNEAQ (reference sequence). The CDR3 has 12 residues. V was pared by 6 bases and J by 4 bases, with 7 bases between.

The chain links TRBV9 to TRBJ2-5; TRBD1 matches 7 bases. This CDR3 contains 14 residues. V was pared by 3 bases and J by 1 base, with 3 bases of the junction left unmatched. The germline V gene has CDR1 SGDLS and CDR2 YYNGEE. The DNA of the CDR3 is TGTGCCAGCAGCGCTGGGACAGTCCAAGAGACCCAGTACTTC. It translates to CASSAGTVQETQYF.

The chain has TRBV12-3 or TRBV12-4 and TRBJ1-1; 9 bases map to TRBD1. CDR3 size: 13 residues. The V gene end was trimmed by 6 bases and the J gene end by 4 bases; junction bases not matched to a gene: 3. CDR3 sequence (DNA): TGTGCCAGCAGCACAGGGGGCCGCACTGAAGCTTTCTTT. Encoded protein: CASSTGGRTEAFF.

This chain connects TRBV19 to TRBJ2-2; D unresolved. CDR1 is LNHDA, CDR2 SQIVND, per germline (reference sequence). V was shortened by 1 base and J by 0 bases, with 6 bases between the two germline ends. The CDR3 contains 15 residues. DNA for the CDR3: TGTGCCAGTAGTATAGGCGCCACGAACACCGGGGAGCTGTTTTTT. It translates to CASSIGATNTGELFF.

This rearrangement joins TRBV21-1 to TRBJ2-1; the table's TRBD2 call for D was not verified on the DNA. TRBV21-1 is listed as a pseudogene. This CDR3 region has 15 residues. CDR3 residues: CASSKLAGGSYEQFF. The CDR3, as DNA: TGTGCCAGCAGCAAACTTGCGGGAGGTTCATATGAGCAGTTCTTC.

This clone was picked up a small number of times. The rearrangement uses TRBV27 and TRBJ1-1; D may be TRBD1 (6 bases). CDR1 is MNHEY and CDR2 is SMNVEV in the germline V gene (reference sequence). CDR3 length equals 20 residues. The V end lost 6 bases, the J end lost 3 bases, and 32 bases lay between the germline ends. The DNA of the CDR3 is TGTGCCAGCAGCCGTTTTAGGTCCGACGGGGGGCGGAGATTGGACACTGAAGCTTTCTTT. Its protein product is CASSRFRSDGGRRLDTEAFF.